These 18 T cell receptor beta chains were sequenced from one sample in a study of monozygotic twins with inflammatory bowel disease. Using the 5' RACE reads, TCRdb records one entry per CDR3 protein without DNA. The sample holds around 400,000 distinct CDR3 sequences. The specimen was blood. The origin of the receptors is a human donor with ulcerative colitis or Crohn's disease, or a healthy co-twin of an affected twin (not recorded which).

The chain links TRBV30 to TRBJ2-7; without DNA, the TCRdb call of TRBD1 cannot be checked. CDR1 is GTSNPN, CDR2 SVGIG, per germline (reference sequence). The CDR3 is made up of 13 amino acids. CDR3 sequence reads: CAWSWTGEYEQYF.

The rearrangement joins TRBV7-3 to TRBJ2-1. The germline gives CDR1 SGHTA, CDR2 FQGTGA. The CDR3 has 12 amino acids. CDR3 residues: CASSDRNNEQFF.

The V and J genes are TRBV11-2 and TRBJ2-1; TCRdb's assignment of TRBD1 cannot be checked, as there is no DNA. The CDR3 runs to 16 residues. Germline-derived CDR1 and CDR2 are SGHAT and FQNNGV. The CDR3 is CASSLRTGWGNNEQFF.

The rearrangement links TRBV14 to TRBJ2-1; TCRdb reports TRBD1, a call that lacks DNA to check it against. Germline V CDR1 and CDR2: SGHDN, FVKESK. CDR3 length: 18 amino acids. The CDR3 sequence: CASSQERSWRGTYNEQFF.

V usage is TRBV5-5 and J usage is TRBJ2-1; TCRdb's D gene call, TRBD2, goes unchecked for lack of DNA. CDR3 size: 15 residues. Germline V gives CDR1 SGHKS, CDR2 YYEKEE (reference sequence). The CDR3 region is CATRVEGPSYNEQFF.

V is TRBV9 and J is TRBJ1-3; TCRdb selects TRBD1, and the lack of DNA leaves this call unchecked. CDR3 length: 13 amino acids. Germline CDR1 and CDR2: SGDLS and YYNGEE. The CDR3: CASSIGTGTTIYF.

The J gene is TRBJ2-7, the V gene TRBV18. This CDR3 is built from 15 residues. CDR1 and CDR2 (germline): KGHSH, LQKENI. CDR3 sequence: CASSPQLGNSYEQYF.

The chain has TRBV27 and TRBJ2-1; TCRdb proposes TRBD1, but this gene call is untestable without DNA. Per germline, CDR1 MNHEY and CDR2 SMNVEV (reference sequence). CDR3 size: 21 residues. The CDR3 sequence is CASSLSSGRIGSQIPYNEQFF.

This sequence joins TRBV6-2 or TRBV6-3 and TRBJ2-1. CDR1 MNHEY and CDR2 SVGEGT come from the germline V gene. The length of the CDR3 is 15 residues. CDR3 loop: CASSLRYGSYNEQFF.

The gene calls are TRBV28 and TRBJ1-5. The CDR3 contains 18 residues. CDR1 is MDHEN, CDR2 SYDVKM, per germline. The CDR3 here is CASRLQGGDVYSNQPQHF.

The chain links TRBV11-2 to TRBJ2-2; TCRdb calls TRBD1, which cannot be checked without DNA. The germline V gene encodes CDR1 SGHAT and CDR2 FQNNGV. The CDR3 extends over 16 amino acids. CDR3 loop: CASSEGLVPFTGELFF.

The chain is built from TRBV6-2 or TRBV6-3 and TRBJ2-3; TCRdb reports TRBD2, a call that lacks DNA to check it against. Germline lookup yields CDR1 MNHEY and CDR2 SVGEGT. CDR3 length equals 17 residues. The CDR3 region is CASSYARGIAGTDTQYF.

V is TRBV2 and J is TRBJ2-1; the D call of TRBD1 rests on TCRdb alone, since no DNA is present to check it. This CDR3 is built from 15 residues. Germline CDR1 is SNHLY and CDR2 is FYNNEI. The chain's CDR3 is CASSPGGLGANEQFF.

J is TRBJ2-5 and V is TRBV20-1; the D gene TCRdb calls, TRBD2, cannot be checked with no DNA. This CDR3 is 14 amino acids long. Per germline, CDR1 DFQATT and CDR2 SNEGSKA (reference sequence). The CDR3 sequence is CSASRDYPQETQYF.

V and J are TRBV7-9 and TRBJ2-7; no DNA is available, so the TRBD2 call from TCRdb remains unchecked. CDR3 size: 16 residues. CDR1 and CDR2 from the germline V gene are SEHNR and FQNEAQ (reference sequence). CDR3 sequence: CASSRETSGPHYEQYF.

This chain uses TRBV30 with TRBJ1-1. This CDR3 comprises 13 residues. Germline CDR1 and CDR2: GTSNPN and SVGIG (reference sequence). CDR3 region: CAWGRAPNTEAFF.

The CDR3 protein is CSATIGGVPAAFF. This rearrangement joins TRBV20-1 to TRBJ1-1; TCRdb designates TRBD1, a call that cannot be tested without DNA. The CDR3 has 13 residues. Germline assignment: CDR1 DFQATT and CDR2 SNEGSKA (reference sequence).

The rearrangement links TRBV29-1 to TRBJ2-5; TCRdb's assignment of TRBD1 cannot be checked, as there is no DNA. This CDR3 comprises 13 residues. The germline CDR1 and CDR2 sequences are SQVTM and ANQGSEA. The CDR3: CSIGQGVGETQYF.